This TCR beta chain was profiled in a study of monozygotic twins with cystic fibrosis. The study's findings and limits: V usage most resembled the co-twin in 13 of 16 pairs.

Concerning this clone itself: Its antigen is currently unknown.

The V end was cut by 6 bases, the J end by 2 bases, with 16 bases between. Germline assignment: CDR1 MNHEY and CDR2 SVGAGI. This CDR3 comprises 15 residues. Clones were read by immunoSEQ multiplex PCR, and TCRdb kept only the in-frame ones, dropping some. The sample shows approximately 20,000 clones, approximately 97% of them seen only once. The specimen was blood. The chain couples TRBV6-5 to TRBJ1-2; TRBD1 might be the D (6 bases). The source is a girl between 5 and 17 years old with cystic fibrosis. The DNA of the CDR3 is TGTGCCAGCAGGGGAATGGACAGAAAAAACTATGGCTACACCTTC. It specifies CASRGMDRKNYGYTF.